What follows is one T cell receptor beta chain and its context. Trimming shortened V by 6 bases and J by 9 bases, and 12 bases separated the two germline ends. The CDR3 sequence is 13 residues long. Per the germline V gene, CDR1 is LGHDT and CDR2 is YNNKEL (reference sequence). The data belong to a study of blood T cell repertoires in COVID-19. For the study at large: T cells, B-cell-depleted T cells, or PBMCs supplied cDNA or gDNA.

TCRdb's copy holds only in-frame clones and misses some; the assay was immunoSEQ multiplex PCR. The sample lists 150,000 to 200,000 clones; roughly 84% were seen once. Followed over time, Seattle patients had been enrolled while infection was active. The sequencing sample was made of peripheral blood. The rearrangement links TRBV3-1 (or the pseudogene TRBV3-2) to TRBJ1-6, with a tentative D call TRBD1 (6 bases). This clonotype was sampled from a person aged 70 to 85 with COVID-19, enrolled during active disease. CDR3 coding DNA: TGTGCCAGCAGAACAGGGTTGGTTTCACCCCTCCACTTT. Its protein product is CASRTGLVSPLHF.